This TCR beta chain derives from a study of blood T cell repertoires in COVID-19. Study-level information: Donors in the United States, Italy and Spain gave samples during acute or convalescent COVID-19. Nucleic acid was either cDNA or gDNA, and it came from T cells, B-cell-depleted T cells, or PBMCs.

While infection was still active, Seattle patients were enrolled and then followed longitudinally. In the original analysis: How many nucleated cells were present was estimated from reference gene primer amplification. Some clones are missing from TCRdb's copy, which holds only in-frame ones; the method was immunoSEQ multiplex PCR. The V and J calls and the clone size are those of that table, but D and trimming were determined from the DNA. The data contain around 250,000 clones, over 75% of them singletons. The germline V gene encodes CDR1 SGHTA and CDR2 FQGTGA. This CDR3 is built from 15 residues. Trimming removed 6 bases from V and 8 bases from J; junction bases left unmatched: 10.

This chain uses TRBV7-3 with TRBJ2-1, with TRBD1 matching over 10 bases. This TCR was recovered from a woman in her seventies with COVID-19, enrolled during active disease. The sequenced sample consisted of peripheral blood. CDR3 in amino acids: CASSRTGQGMHEQFF. CDR3 in DNA: TGTGCCAGCAGTAGAACGGGACAGGGGATGCATGAGCAGTTCTTC.